The T cell receptor beta chain described here comes from a study of tumour-infiltrating T cells in Burkitt lymphoma. Study context: Overall and progression-free survival were predicted by productive clonality.

Germline CDR1 MDHEN, CDR2 SYDVKM. The length of the CDR3 is 17 residues. The trim removed 5 bases at V and 5 bases at J, leaving 14 bases unmatched. Repertoires were generated with immunoSEQ multiplex PCR, while TCRdb's copy carries only in-frame clones and drops some. The profile covers about 15,000 clones, with around 75% appearing a single time and 6% to 8.5% taken by the ten largest. The genes are TRBV28 and TRBJ2-5; 10 nucleotides match TRBD2. Sequenced: tumor tissue. The sequence was obtained from a human donor with diffuse large B-cell lymphoma. The chain's CDR3 is CASSPYPKREGGETQYF. DNA of the CDR3: TGTGCCAGCAGTCCATACCCAAAGCGGGAGGGAGGGGAGACCCAGTACTTC.